This TCR beta chain was identified in a study of tumor and adjacent non-tumor tissue in lung cancer. Overall study findings and caveats: TCR diversity was significantly greater in tumor than normal lung tissue.

The CDR3 is made up of 18 amino acids, end residues included. CDR1 SGHNT and CDR2 YENEEA come from the germline V gene. RNA was extracted from bulk tissue without any cell sorting. The normal lung tissue was taken more than 3 cm from the tumor edge. About this clonotype itself: As yet, its antigen is unknown. It is likely a read error, because the conserved phenylalanine at the end of the CDR3 is missing. The DNA is omitted, as the CDR3 cannot be located on it reliably, and the CDR3 follows TCRdb's listing.

The library came from three nested PCR rounds adapted from ARM-PCR protocols. TCRdb re-analysed the multiplex PCR reads in MiXCR, keeping a single row per CDR3 protein. This table has some 73,000 distinct CDR3 sequences, about 82% appearing once. The chain joins TRBV11-3 to TRBJ2-2; the listed D gene, TRBD2, was not tested against the DNA. The TCR comes from a man between 60 and 70 years old with non-small cell lung cancer. Material for sequencing was distant non-tumor lung tissue. This CDR3 reads CASSSRGAGGYRAGELYS.